The 30 T cell receptor beta chains below come from one sample, sequenced in a study of chemoradiotherapy in HPV16-positive cancers. The data were produced by immunoSEQ multiplex PCR, yet TCRdb's version contains in-frame clones alone and is incomplete. This sample has about 10,000 clones, with about three quarters found just once. This sample comprised tumor tissue, obtained from a patient who underwent chemoradiotherapy. The receptors were sampled from a human donor with HPV-associated anogenital cancer.

This clone appeared a few times. CDR3 amino acids: CASSLRGGAGYNEQFF. In DNA, the CDR3 is TGCGCCAGCAGCTTGCGCGGGGGGGCCGGTTACAATGAGCAGTTCTTC. The V call is TRBV5-1, the J call TRBJ2-1; 9 bases agree with TRBD2. The V segment lost 1 base and the J segment 4 bases; nucleotides outside the gene matches: 6. Germline-derived CDR1 and CDR2 are SGHRS and YFSETQ. CDR3 length equals 16 residues.

The chain is built from TRBV18 and TRBJ2-1, with 12 positions matching TRBD1. The V segment lost 4 bases and the J segment 0 bases; nucleotides outside the gene matches: 4. The CDR3 length is 17 residues. Germline V gives CDR1 KGHSH, CDR2 LQKENI. The CDR3 DNA reads as TGTGCCAGCTCACTCCGGGACAGGGGGCTCTCCTACAATGAGCAGTTCTTC. This encodes CASSLRDRGLSYNEQFF.

The rearrangement links TRBV7-9 to TRBJ2-2; D is possibly TRBD2 (6 bases). CDR1 SEHNR and CDR2 FQNEAQ come from the germline V gene (reference sequence). The CDR3 has 13 residues. V was clipped by 0 bases and J by 13 bases, with 12 bases between them. DNA of the CDR3: TGTGCCAGCAGCTTAGCGGCCTCCGGGAGGCTGTTTTTT. It specifies CASSLAASGRLFF.

This rearrangement joins TRBV28 to TRBJ2-5; D is unresolved. V was clipped by 5 bases and J by 5 bases, with 18 bases between them. The CDR3 has 15 amino acids. Germline values: CDR1 MDHEN, CDR2 SYDVKM. The CDR3 DNA is TGTGCCAGCAGTGGTAGGGTGTCCCCTGGGGAGACCCAGTACTTC. Translating gives CASSGRVSPGETQYF.

The V call is TRBV6-4, the J call TRBJ1-2; maybe TRBD1 (5 bases). V was pared by 9 bases and J by 7 bases, with 24 bases between. From germline, CDR1 is MRHNA and CDR2 SNTAGT. The CDR3 has 15 amino acids. CDR3 sequence reads: CARTVNRGRGCGYTF. The CDR3, as DNA: TGTGCCAGGACTGTTAATCGGGGGAGGGGTTGTGGCTACACCTTC.

V usage is TRBV19 and J usage is TRBJ2-6; weak D call: TRBD2 (6 bases). CDR1 is LNHDA and CDR2 is SQIVND in the germline V gene (reference sequence). V shed 3 bases and J shed 0 bases, with 9 bases lying between them. CDR3 length: 16 amino acids. The CDR3 loop is CASSMGGSSGANVLTF. CDR3 coding DNA: TGTGCCAGTAGTATGGGAGGCTCCTCTGGGGCCAACGTCCTGACTTTC.

J is TRBJ2-7 and V is TRBV18, with a possible D match to TRBD2 (5 bases). CDR1 and CDR2 (germline): KGHSH, LQKENI. Trimming took 5 bases from V and 0 from J, leaving 11 bases between them. This CDR3 spans 14 amino acids. This CDR3 is CASSAEGNSYEQYF. DNA of the CDR3: TGTGCCAGCTCAGCTGAGGGCAACTCCTACGAGCAGTACTTC.

The CDR3 is CASSPGLSNTEAFF. CDR3 bases: TGTGCCAGCAGTCCGGGCCTTTCAAACACTGAAGCTTTCTTT. The chain couples TRBV5-6 to TRBJ1-1; D uncertain. The V end was cut by 5 bases, the J end by 2 bases, with 13 bases between. This CDR3 has 14 amino acids. Germline V lookup: CDR1 SGHDT, CDR2 YYEEEE. Complete variable domain (other parts from reference TRBV5-6 and TRBJ1-1): DAGVTQSPTHLIKTRGQQVTLRCSPKSGHDTVSWYQQALGQGPQFIFQYYEEEERQRGNFPDRFSGHQFPNYSSELNVNALLLGDSALYLCASSPGLSNTEAFFGQGTRLTVV.

The V gene is TRBV29-1, the J gene TRBJ2-3; no reliable D call. Germline assignment: CDR1 SQVTM and CDR2 ANQGSEA. The CDR3 loop spans 13 amino acids. V lost 4 bases, J lost 4 bases, and 12 bases lay in between. The CDR3 DNA follows: TGCAGCGTTGTTGCTGCGAGGCCAGATACGCAGTATTTT. This codes for CSVVAARPDTQYF.

V gene TRBV28 combines with J gene TRBJ1-3; no clear D gene. Trimming left V 4 bases short and J 0 bases short, with 7 bases between. CDR3 length: 14 amino acids. Germline CDR1 is MDHEN and CDR2 is SYDVKM. CDR3 DNA: TGTGCCAGCAGTTCACCCTACTCTGGAAACACCATATATTTT. It is translated as CASSSPYSGNTIYF.

On this clone: Compared with germline, one end of the junction differs, possibly owing to a read error. The J gene is TRBJ2-3, the V gene TRBV7-9; the D gene could be TRBD1 or TRBD2 (5 bases each). Germline values: CDR1 SEHNR, CDR2 FQNEAQ (reference sequence). The CDR3 consists of 16 residues. Here the CDR3 reads CASRLEGYGHTDTQYF. In DNA form, the CDR3 reads TGTGCCAGCCGCTTAGAGGGCTACGGACACACAGATACGCAGTATTTT.

The chain combines TRBV4-1 with TRBJ1-1, with D possibly TRBD1 on 6 matching bases. V shed 9 bases and J shed 0 bases, with 11 bases lying between them. The CDR3 is 13 amino acids. The germline CDR1 and CDR2 sequences are MGHRA and YSYEKL. The DNA of the CDR3 is TGCGCCAGTGGGACAACTATGAACACTGAAGCTTTCTTT. As protein: CASGTTMNTEAFF.

CDR3 nucleotide sequence: TGTGCCAGCAGCCAAGAAGGAAAGGGAAGCACCCACGAGCAGTACTTC. Residues: CASSQEGKGSTHEQYF. The genes are TRBV14 and TRBJ2-7; D is unclear. Looked up from germline, CDR1 is SGHDN and CDR2 is FVKESK. Trimming cost V 0 bases and J 5 bases, with 17 bases left between them. The CDR3 totals 16 residues.

Worth noting for this clone: Within the sample, other DNA sequences also encode this same CDR3. The gene calls are TRBV27 and TRBJ1-5, with a tentative D call TRBD1 (6 bases). The CDR3 runs 14 residues. V lost 6 bases to trimming and J lost 5 bases, with 14 bases between them. In germline, CDR1 is MNHEY, CDR2 SMNVEV (reference sequence). CDR3 region: CASSPTGPDQPQHF. The CDR3 DNA reads as TGTGCCAGCAGCCCCACAGGGCCCGATCAGCCCCAGCATTTT.

V and J are TRBV6-6 and TRBJ2-2; D not resolved. Per germline, CDR1 MNHNY and CDR2 SVGAGI (reference sequence). With 5 bases removed from V and 2 bases from J, the gap between germline ends came to 3 bases. This CDR3 has 12 residues. CDR3: CASSHNTGELFF. CDR3 sequence (DNA): TGTGCCAGCAGTCATAACACCGGGGAGCTGTTTTTT.

This clone was seen a few times. The chain uses TRBV30 and TRBJ1-2, with a tentative D call TRBD1 (5 bases). Trimming took 7 bases from V and 2 from J, leaving 20 bases between them. The CDR3 runs 15 residues. CDR1 is GTSNPN and CDR2 is SVGIG in the germline V gene (reference sequence). DNA for the CDR3: TGTGCCTCAGGCGGTAAGACAGCTCCAAACTATGGCTACACCTTC. Its protein is CASGGKTAPNYGYTF.

The chain combines TRBV7-9 with TRBJ2-5; D not certain. CDR1 and CDR2 from the germline V gene are SEHNR and FQNEAQ (reference sequence). The CDR3 contains 13 residues. V lost 3 bases to trimming and J lost 7 bases, with 12 bases between them. CDR3 protein: CASSFRPGRTQYF. The CDR3 coding sequence is TGTGCCAGCAGCTTTCGGCCGGGTAGGACCCAGTACTTC.

This clone was detected only once. This chain links TRBV5-1 with TRBJ2-7; no reliable D call. The germline V gene has CDR1 SGHRS and CDR2 YFSETQ. CDR3 size: 13 residues. V was shortened by 2 bases and J by 2 bases, with 8 bases between the two germline ends. CDR3 DNA sequence: TGCGCCAGCAGCTTTACAGCCACCTACGAGCAGTACTTC. This codes for CASSFTATYEQYF.

The gene calls are TRBV13 and TRBJ1-6; 9 nucleotides line up with TRBD1. There are 16 residues in the CDR3. Germline V gene sequence: CDR1 PRHDT, CDR2 FYEKMQ (reference sequence). Unmatched junction bases numbered 12, after V lost 5 bases and J lost 10 bases. The CDR3 reads CASSRATQGADSPLHF. For the CDR3, the DNA is TGTGCCAGCAGCCGGGCCACACAGGGGGCTGACTCACCCCTCCACTTT.

The V gene is TRBV27, the J gene TRBJ1-1; perhaps TRBD1 as D (6 bases). Germline V lookup: CDR1 MNHEY, CDR2 SMNVEV (reference sequence). The CDR3 contains 14 residues. V was pared by 3 bases and J by 1 base, with 9 bases between. The CDR3 coding sequence is TGTGCCAGCAGTTTTACAGGGAAGAACACTGAAGCTTTCTTT. This encodes CASSFTGKNTEAFF.

This chain connects TRBV5-5 to TRBJ2-3, with D possibly TRBD1 on 5 matching bases. Looked up from germline, CDR1 is SGHKS and CDR2 is YYEKEE (reference sequence). Trimming removed 0 bases from V and 4 bases from J, with 12 bases in between. This CDR3 is built from 15 residues. The CDR3 sequence is CASSLAQGRADTQYF. The CDR3 nucleotides are TGTGCCAGCAGCTTGGCCCAGGGTCGCGCAGATACGCAGTATTTT.

This chain uses TRBV7-8 with TRBJ2-7, with 11 nucleotides matching TRBD1. The CDR3 totals 14 residues. After removal of 5 bases from V and 7 bases from J, the junction contained 7 bases not matched to a gene. Germline CDR1 is SGHVS and CDR2 is FQNEAQ. As DNA, the CDR3 is TGTGCCAGCAGCGCCGGACAGGGGGCGGGTGAGCAGTACTTC. It translates to CASSAGQGAGEQYF.

The chain joins TRBV11-2 to TRBJ2-1, with D unresolved. Germline CDR1 reads SGHAT; CDR2 reads FQNNGV. Trimming took 4 bases from V and 10 from J, leaving 11 bases between them. The CDR3 sequence is 12 residues long. CDR3: CASSSNPGEQFF. CDR3 in DNA: TGTGCCAGCAGCTCCAATCCCGGCGAGCAGTTCTTC.

This clone was observed a few times. The chain carries TRBV18 and TRBJ2-1; no reliable D call. The germline V and J ends were trimmed by 2 bases and 6 bases, with 14 bases remaining between them. CDR3 length equals 15 residues. Germline V gene sequence: CDR1 KGHSH, CDR2 LQKENI. The CDR3 sequence: CASSPGRTFGNEQFF. DNA of the CDR3: TGTGCCAGCTCACCAGGACGGACGTTTGGCAATGAGCAGTTCTTC.

The V gene is TRBV27, the J gene TRBJ2-7; TRBD2 aligns across 11 bases. V shed 5 bases and J 3 bases; nucleotides not matched to a gene: 9. In germline, CDR1 is MNHEY, CDR2 SMNVEV (reference sequence). The CDR3 sequence is 16 residues long. This CDR3 is CASSAGTSGGRYEQYF. The CDR3 coding sequence is TGTGCCAGCAGTGCAGGAACTAGCGGGGGACGCTACGAGCAGTACTTC.

The chain joins TRBV18 to TRBJ2-7, with a possible D match to TRBD1 (6 bases). CDR3 length: 15 amino acids. V was cut by 3 bases and J by 5 bases, with 17 bases left in between. Germline V CDR1 and CDR2: KGHSH, LQKENI. CDR3 region: CASSPGEPGHDEQYF. CDR3 in DNA: TGTGCCAGCTCACCCGGGGAGCCGGGACACGACGAGCAGTACTTC.

The genes are TRBV30 and TRBJ2-7; 7 nucleotides match TRBD1. The V and J ends lost 8 bases and 5 bases, in that order; junction bases with no gene match: 9. CDR1 GTSNPN and CDR2 SVGIG come from the germline V gene (reference sequence). The CDR3 runs 12 residues. For the CDR3, the DNA is TGTGCCATCGACAGGGTATTAAACGAGCAGTACTTC. Amino acids: CAIDRVLNEQYF.

This clone was observed a handful of times. The rearrangement uses TRBV28 and TRBJ2-2; D call uncertain. The CDR3 covers 11 residues. Germline V CDR1 and CDR2: MDHEN, SYDVKM. V gave up 6 bases and J gave up 3 bases, with 2 bases separating them. CDR3 in amino acids: CASRYTGELFF. The DNA for the CDR3 is TGTGCCAGCAGGTACACCGGGGAGCTGTTTTTT.

This chain uses TRBV5-5 with TRBJ1-6; 8 bases align to TRBD1. The CDR3 has 18 residues. Trimming cost V 3 bases and J 6 bases; bases outside gene matches: 14. Germline V gene lookup returns CDR1 SGHKS and CDR2 YYEKEE (reference sequence). This CDR3 is CASSWDSLRDRLNSPLHF. Here the CDR3 DNA reads TGTGCCAGCAGCTGGGATTCCCTCCGGGACAGGCTTAATTCACCCCTCCACTTT.

This rearrangement joins TRBV5-1 to TRBJ2-7, with TRBD1 identical over 10 bases. The CDR3 runs to 15 residues. Germline-derived CDR1 and CDR2 are SGHRS and YFSETQ. V shed 2 bases, J shed 4 bases, and the junction held 6 bases outside the gene matches. The chain's CDR3 is CASSFEDRGLYEQYF. CDR3 nucleotides: TGCGCCAGCAGCTTTGAGGACAGGGGGTTGTACGAGCAGTACTTC.